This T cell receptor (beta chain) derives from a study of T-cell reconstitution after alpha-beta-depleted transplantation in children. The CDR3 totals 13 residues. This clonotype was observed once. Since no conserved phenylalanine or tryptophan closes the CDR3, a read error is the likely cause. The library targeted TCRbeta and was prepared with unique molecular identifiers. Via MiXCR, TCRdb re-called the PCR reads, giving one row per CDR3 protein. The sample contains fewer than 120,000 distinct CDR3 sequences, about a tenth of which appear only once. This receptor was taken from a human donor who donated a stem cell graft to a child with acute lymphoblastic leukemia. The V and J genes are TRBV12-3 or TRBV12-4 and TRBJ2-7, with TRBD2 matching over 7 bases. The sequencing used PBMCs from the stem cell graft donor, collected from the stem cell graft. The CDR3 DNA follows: TGTGCCAGCAGTCTAGCGGCCACCTACGAGCAGTACTTG. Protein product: CASSLAATYEQYL.